Listed below are T cell receptor beta chains from one sample, sequenced in a study of blood T cell repertoires in COVID-19. Clones were sequenced by immunoSEQ multiplex PCR, and TCRdb holds only the in-frame ones, with some missing. The sample holds 95,000 to 150,000 clones, 74% seen once. Input material: peripheral blood. These TCRs come from a man aged 55 to 70 with acute or convalescent COVID-19. Each CDR3 is given with its conserved first and last residue. Fields, in order: clone size, J gene, D gene, V gene, CDR3 DNA, CDR3 protein. D genes are given only for firm matches. For some rows the clone size is stated as once, few or many, or as a class when expanded; others skip it.

>-|TRBJ1-2|TRBD1|TRBV13
TGTGCCAGCAGCTTAATATCTACGGGACAGGGCCCTAACTATGGCTACACCTTC
CASSLISTGQGPNYGYTF
>-|TRBJ1-1|-|TRBV5-6
TGTGCCAGCAGCCGCTCGCAGGTCTTAGAAGCTTTCTTT
CASSRSQVLEAFF
>once|TRBJ2-6|TRBD1|TRBV5-1
TGCGCCAGCAGCTTGGCAGGGGGCAACTCTGGGGCCAACGTCCTGACTTTC
CASSLAGGNSGANVLTF
>few|TRBJ1-3|-|TRBV10-3
TGTGCCATCAGGACAAACTCTGGAAACACCATATATTTT
CAIRTNSGNTIYF
>-|TRBJ1-3|TRBD1|TRBV6-5
TGTGCCAGCAGTTACTCGGGACAGGGGGCGGACACCATATATTTT
CASSYSGQGADTIYF
>once|TRBJ1-5|-|TRBV19
TGTGCCACCGGGTCAGATAGCAATCAGCCCCAGCATTTT
CATGSDSNQPQHF
>once|TRBJ2-5|-|TRBV6-6
TGTGCCAGCAGTTACTCAAGGACAGTGCAAGAGACCCAGTACTTC
CASSYSRTVQETQYF
>once|TRBJ1-2|TRBD1|TRBV4-2
TGTGCCAGCAGCCAAGAAGGGACAGGACTCTATGGCTACACCTTC
CASSQEGTGLYGYTF
>-|TRBJ2-7|TRBD2|TRBV19
TGTGCCAGAGCGGGAGGAGCCACCTACGAGCAGTACTTC
CARAGGATYEQYF
>-|TRBJ1-6|TRBD1|TRBV30
TGTGCCTGGGGGGGACAGGGGGCGGCTTCACCCCTCCACTTT
CAWGGQGAASPLHF
>few|TRBJ1-5|-|TRBV7-8
TGTGCCAGCAGCTTAGCCAGTTTCAATTATCAGCCCCAGCATTTT
CASSLASFNYQPQHF
>-|TRBJ2-5|-|TRBV15
TGTGCCACCAGCAGAGATCCGGTTGCGGAGACCCAGTACTTC
CATSRDPVAETQYF
>-|TRBJ1-1|-|TRBV3-1/TRBV3-2
TGTGCCAGCAGCTTCCGAGTGTCTGAAGCTTTCTTT
CASSFRVSEAFF
>once|TRBJ1-6|-|TRBV5-1
TGCGCCAGCAGCTTGGGACCCGGAGGTTCACCCCTCCACTTT
CASSLGPGGSPLHF
>-|TRBJ1-1|-|TRBV19
TGTGCCAGTAGTATAGTGGGAGGGGCCCTGAACACTGAAGCTTTCTTT
CASSIVGGALNTEAFF
>-|TRBJ1-2|-|TRBV24-1
TGTGCCACCAGTGATCCGGGTCTTGGCTACACCTTC
CATSDPGLGYTF
>-|TRBJ2-1|-|TRBV5-6
TGTGCCAGCAGATTCACAGGGTCCCATGAGCAGTTCTTC
CASRFTGSHEQFF
>many|TRBJ1-2|-|TRBV28
TGTGCCAGCAGTTCCGGTAACTATGGCTACACCTTC
CASSSGNYGYTF
>-|TRBJ1-2|-|TRBV4-2
TGTGCCAGCAGCCAAGAGCCTTCTACTAACTATGGCTACACCTTC
CASSQEPSTNYGYTF
>-|TRBJ2-2|TRBD2|TRBV29-1
TGCAGCGTTGAGGCTAGCGGGAGAGGGGGCACCGGGGAGCTGTTTTTT
CSVEASGRGGTGELFF
>-|TRBJ2-5|-|TRBV7-9
TGTGCCAGCAGCTTAGACGGGACCCAGTACTTC
CASSLDGTQYF
>-|TRBJ1-2|TRBD1|TRBV27
TGTGCCAGCAGTTTGGTCAGGGGGCAACGCTATGGCTACACCTTC
CASSLVRGQRYGYTF
>-|TRBJ1-1|TRBD1|TRBV18
TGTGCCAGCTCACCACCCGGGACAGCGAACACTGAAGCTTTCTTT
CASSPPGTANTEAFF
>-|TRBJ1-5|-|TRBV10-2
TGCGCCAGCAGTGATCAAAACTTCGTAAAAGGAGTAGGCAATCAGCCCCAGCATTTT
CASSDQNFVKGVGNQPQHF
>-|TRBJ1-1|-|TRBV30
TGTGCCTGGAGAGAGACAGAGAACACTGAAGCTTTCTTT
CAWRETENTEAFF
>-|TRBJ2-1|TRBD2|TRBV3-1/TRBV3-2
TGTGCCAGCAGCCCCCGACTAGCCGGTGAGCAGTTCTTC
CASSPRLAGEQFF
>-|TRBJ2-1|TRBD2|TRBV24-1
TGTGCCACCGCCGGGACTAGCGGGAGCGAAGTTCATGAGCAGTTCTTC
CATAGTSGSEVHEQFF
>-|TRBJ2-2|-|TRBV3-1/TRBV3-2
TGTGCCAGCAGCCAACGGGGAAGCACCGGGGAGCTGTTTTTT
CASSQRGSTGELFF
>-|TRBJ2-1|TRBD1|TRBV12-5
TGTGCTAGTGGTTTGGTAATAACCGGGACAGGGAATTACAATGAGCAGTTCTTC
CASGLVITGTGNYNEQFF
>-|TRBJ2-7|-|TRBV18
TGTGCCAGCTCCAAGACCCAGGGTCTTTACGAGCAGTACTTC
CASSKTQGLYEQYF
>many|TRBJ2-7|-|TRBV2
TGTGCCACTCGGAGGGCTGACGAGCAGTACTTC
CATRRADEQYF
>once|TRBJ1-2|TRBD1|TRBV23-1
TGCGCCAGCAGTCAAGCGGGACAGGGGGCAGGAAACTATGGCTACACCTTC
CASSQAGQGAGNYGYTF
>-|TRBJ1-1|TRBD1|TRBV7-3
TGTGCCAGCAGCCTAGACAGGGTGGGAAGGAAGGTTGAAGCTTTCTTT
CASSLDRVGRKVEAFF
>-|TRBJ1-3|-|TRBV6-5
TGTGCCAGCTACGGACAGAACGGAAACACCATATATTTT
CASYGQNGNTIYF
>-|TRBJ1-2|-|TRBV9
TGTGCCAGCAGCGTGATCGGAGGCTATGGCTACACCTTC
CASSVIGGYGYTF
>-|TRBJ1-2|-|TRBV12-3/TRBV12-4
TGTGCCAGCAGCCTCGGACAGACAGCTGGCTACACCTTC
CASSLGQTAGYTF